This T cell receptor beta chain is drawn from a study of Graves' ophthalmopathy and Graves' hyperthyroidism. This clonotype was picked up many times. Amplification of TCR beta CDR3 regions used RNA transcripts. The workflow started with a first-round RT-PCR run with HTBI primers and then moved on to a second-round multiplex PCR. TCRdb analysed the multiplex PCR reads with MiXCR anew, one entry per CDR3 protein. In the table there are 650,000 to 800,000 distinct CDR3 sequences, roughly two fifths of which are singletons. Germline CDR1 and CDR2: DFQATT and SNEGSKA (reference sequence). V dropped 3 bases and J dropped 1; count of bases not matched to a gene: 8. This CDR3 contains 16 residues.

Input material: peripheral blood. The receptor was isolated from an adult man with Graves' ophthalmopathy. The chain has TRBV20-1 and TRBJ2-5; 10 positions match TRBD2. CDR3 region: CSASPGLAGVQETQYF. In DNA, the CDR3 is TGCAGTGCTAGTCCGGGGCTAGCGGGGGTCCAAGAGACCCAGTACTTC.